Given below is one T cell receptor (beta chain) in context. The data were produced by immunoSEQ multiplex PCR, yet TCRdb's version contains in-frame clones alone and is incomplete. The table lists some 240,000 clones, around 90% of them singletons, with over 3% in the top ten. This entry is derived from a study of blood T cell repertoires in COVID-19. CDR3 length equals 16 residues. Germline assignment: CDR1 SGHNT and CDR2 YYREEE (reference sequence). The V and J ends lost 0 bases and 2 bases, in that order; junction bases with no gene match: 4. The participants were between about 18 and 95 years old and came from some 23 US areas. A case of COVID-19 had been met by exposed participants within 2 weeks before study entry.

Sequencing was done on a sample of PBMCs or T cells enriched from blood (not recorded which). The rearrangement uses TRBV5-4 and TRBJ2-5; TRBD2 agrees at 10 bases. The TCR comes from a woman aged 35 to 49 who had been exposed to COVID-19. The CDR3 region has the DNA TGTGCCAGCAGCTTGGAATTAGCGGGGGGACAAGAGACCCAGTACTTC. Its protein is CASSLELAGGQETQYF.